This paragraph reports one TCR beta chain. Germline V gives CDR1 SNHLY, CDR2 FYNNEI. Trimming cost V 10 bases and J 4 bases, with 18 bases left between them. This CDR3 has 14 amino acids. These data belong to a study of shared clonotypes between healthy human individuals. Using immunoSEQ multiplex PCR, the repertoire was profiled, and TCRdb retains in-frame clones only, with some absent. The table lists approximately 2.1 million clones, roughly 93% of them singletons, with under 0.45% in the top ten. Sequenced sample: naive CD4+ T cells from PBMCs. Subset indicated: CD45RA+ positively selected. This clonotype was obtained from a man aged 18 to 30 in good health. Some clones in this sample may be carry-over from other donors' samples. The rearrangement links TRBV2 to TRBJ2-3, with D tentatively TRBD2 (6 bases). CDR3 DNA sequence: TGTGCCACCACCCGTCGGGAGATTTCAGATACGCAGTATTTT. It translates to CATTRREISDTQYF.